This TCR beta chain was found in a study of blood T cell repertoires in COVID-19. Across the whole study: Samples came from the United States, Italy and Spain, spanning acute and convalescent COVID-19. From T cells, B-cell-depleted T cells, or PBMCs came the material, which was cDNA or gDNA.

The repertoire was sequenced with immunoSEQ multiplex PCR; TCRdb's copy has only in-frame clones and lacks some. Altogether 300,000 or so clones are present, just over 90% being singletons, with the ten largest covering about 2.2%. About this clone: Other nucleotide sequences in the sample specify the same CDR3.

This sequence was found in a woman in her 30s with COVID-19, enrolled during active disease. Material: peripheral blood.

Here the CDR3 reads CASSITGGNTEAFF. The CDR3 DNA reads as TGTGCCAGTAGTATAACAGGGGGCAACACTGAAGCTTTCTTT. This chain links TRBV19 with TRBJ1-1; 9 bases are a match to TRBD1. CDR1 LNHDA and CDR2 SQIVND come from the germline V gene (reference sequence). The CDR3 has 14 residues. V trimming: 2 bases; J trimming: 2 bases; junction bases outside the gene matches: 0.